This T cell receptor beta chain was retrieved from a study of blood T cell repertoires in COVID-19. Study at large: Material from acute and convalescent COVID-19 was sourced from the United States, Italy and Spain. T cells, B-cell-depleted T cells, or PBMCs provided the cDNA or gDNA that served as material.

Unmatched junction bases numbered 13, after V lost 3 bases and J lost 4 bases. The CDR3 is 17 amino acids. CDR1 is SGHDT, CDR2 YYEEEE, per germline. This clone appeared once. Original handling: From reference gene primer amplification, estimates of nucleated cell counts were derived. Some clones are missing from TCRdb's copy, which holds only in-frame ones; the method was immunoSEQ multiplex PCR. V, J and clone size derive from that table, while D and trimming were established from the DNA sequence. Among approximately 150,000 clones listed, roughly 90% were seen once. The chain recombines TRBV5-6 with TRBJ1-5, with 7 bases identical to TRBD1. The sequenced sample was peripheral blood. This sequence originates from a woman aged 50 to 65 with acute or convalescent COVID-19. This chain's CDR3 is CASSSRQGMVLNQPQHF. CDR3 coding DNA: TGTGCCAGCAGCTCCCGACAGGGAATGGTACTAAATCAGCCCCAGCATTTT. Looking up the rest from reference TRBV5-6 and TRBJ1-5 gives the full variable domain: DAGVTQSPTHLIKTRGQQVTLRCSPKSGHDTVSWYQQALGQGPQFIFQYYEEEERQRGNFPDRFSGHQFPNYSSELNVNALLLGDSALYLCASSSRQGMVLNQPQHFGDGTRLSIL.